These 2 T cell receptor beta chains share one sample of origin, sequenced in a study of tumor and adjacent non-tumor tissue in lung cancer. The library came from three nested PCR rounds adapted from ARM-PCR protocols. One entry per CDR3 protein results from TCRdb running MiXCR on the multiplex PCR reads. The repertoire holds about 120,000 distinct CDR3 sequences, with over 65% as singletons. No cell sorting was done before RNA was extracted from the tissue. Sequencing was carried out using lung tumor tissue. The receptor set was obtained from a man aged 30 to 39 with non-small cell lung cancer.

Regarding this clonotype: A much larger clone is a single base away; this may be a read error. V usage is TRBV5-6 and J usage is TRBJ2-7; D uncertain. CDR1 and CDR2 (germline): SGHDT, YYEEEE. This CDR3 is 13 amino acids long. The chain's CDR3 is CASSLFDFYEPYF. The CDR3 nucleotides read TGTGCCAGCAGCTTGTTTGATTTCTACGAGCCGTACTTC. The variable domain in full, with the rest retrieved from reference TRBV5-6 and TRBJ2-7, is DAGVTQSPTHLIKTRGQQVTLRCSPKSGHDTVSWYQQALGQGPQFIFQYYEEEERQRGNFPDRFSGHQFPNYSSELNVNALLLGDSALYLCASSLFDFYEPYFGPGTRLTVT.

The genes are TRBV10-3 and TRBJ2-3; D might be TRBD2 (5 bases). The CDR3 has 14 amino acids. Germline CDR1 reads ENHRY; CDR2 reads SYGVKD. Trimming stripped 2 bases from V and 5 bases from J, with 11 bases between. CDR3 DNA: TGTGCCATCAGTGAGGGAGGAGCCATAGATACGCAGTATTTT. Its protein is CAISEGGAIDTQYF.